What follows are 11 T cell receptor beta chains derived from one specimen sequenced in a study of shared clonotypes between healthy human individuals. Method: immunoSEQ multiplex PCR; TCRdb's copy keeps in-frame clones and lacks some. The sample yields about 1 million clones, approximately 76% seen once. Input material: memory CD4+ T cells sorted from blood. The subset is: CD45RA-negative fraction. The receptor set was obtained from a man aged 18 to 29 in good health.

The rearrangement uses TRBV4-1 and TRBJ1-4; TRBD1 aligns across 11 bases. The germline V gene encodes CDR1 MGHRA and CDR2 YSYEKL. The CDR3 consists of 15 residues. After removal of 5 bases from V and 11 bases from J, the junction contained 10 bases not matched to a gene. The CDR3 spells CASSEGQGALRKLFF. Written as DNA, the CDR3 is TGCGCCAGCAGCGAAGGACAGGGGGCCCTTCGGAAACTGTTTTTT.

The chain has TRBV7-2 and TRBJ2-3; D remains unclear. CDR1 is SGHTA and CDR2 is FQGNSA in the germline V gene. V was clipped by 3 bases and J by 6 bases, with 10 bases between them. The length of the CDR3 is 13 residues. CDR3 bases: TGTGCCAGCAGCTTTATCGCAGGCGATACGCAGTATTTT. This sequence encodes CASSFIAGDTQYF. The whole variable domain, remainder taken from reference TRBV7-2 and TRBJ2-3, is GAGVSQSPSNKVTEKGKDVELRCDPISGHTALYWYRQSLGQGLEFLIYFQGNSAPDKSGLPSDRFSAERTGGSVSTLTIQRTQQEDSAVYLCASSFIAGDTQYFGPGTRLTVL.

The chain combines TRBV19 with TRBJ1-1; a weak D match, TRBD1 (6 bases). CDR3 length equals 15 residues. The V and J ends lost 5 bases and 1 base respectively, with 14 bases between them. The V gene's germline CDR1 is LNHDA and CDR2 SQIVND (reference sequence). This CDR3 reads CASSSPGHSNTEAFF. CDR3 in DNA: TGTGCCAGTAGTTCCCCGGGACACTCGAACACTGAAGCTTTCTTT.

The V and J genes are TRBV19 and TRBJ2-5, with D possibly being TRBD2 (6 bases). The CDR3 sequence is 13 residues long. Germline CDR1 reads LNHDA; CDR2 reads SQIVND (reference sequence). Trimming cost V 5 bases and J 2 bases, with 9 bases left between them. CDR3 sequence (DNA): TGTGCCAGTAGTCGGGACTCACAAGAGACCCAGTACTTC. Translation gives CASSRDSQETQYF.

The chain links TRBV19 to TRBJ2-7, with D perhaps matching TRBD1 (6 bases). V lost 10 bases and J lost 4, with 14 bases in between. CDR1 is LNHDA and CDR2 is SQIVND in the germline V gene (reference sequence). The CDR3 totals 12 residues. The CDR3 DNA follows: TGTGCCACCCGAGCCAGGGGTTACGAGCAGTACTTC. Protein product: CATRARGYEQYF.

This clone was observed a single time. This chain connects TRBV29-1 to TRBJ1-2; 11 bases align to TRBD1. The CDR3 has 15 residues. V shed 3 bases, J shed 3 bases, and the junction held 6 bases outside the gene matches. Looked up from germline, CDR1 is SQVTM and CDR2 is ANQGSEA. In DNA, the CDR3 is TGCAGCGTTGACCGGGACAGGGGGAACGACTATGGCTACACCTTC. Its translation is CSVDRDRGNDYGYTF.

The chain employs TRBV19 and TRBJ2-5, with D possibly called TRBD1 or TRBD2 (5 bases each). The CDR3 extends over 15 amino acids. The V and J ends lost 6 bases and 5 bases respectively, with 19 bases between them. From germline, CDR1 is LNHDA and CDR2 SQIVND (reference sequence). The CDR3 nucleotides are TGTGCCAGTAGGGCGGACGGGACGGCTGGGGAGACCCAGTACTTC. Translating it yields CASRADGTAGETQYF. The full variable domain, in which reference TRBV19 and TRBJ2-5 provide the parts outside the CDR3, is DGGITQSPKYLFRKEGQNVTLSCEQNLNHDAMYWYRQDPGQGLRLIYYSQIVNDFQKGDIAEGYSVSREKKESFPLTVTSAQKNPTAFYLCASRADGTAGETQYFGPGTRLLVL.

The genes are TRBV7-2 and TRBJ1-1; D unclear. V lost 1 base to trimming and J lost 0 bases, with 9 bases between them. The germline V gene encodes CDR1 SGHTA and CDR2 FQGNSA. This CDR3 comprises 15 residues. CDR3 coding DNA: TGTGCCAGCAGCTTAGGGGCGGGCATGAACACTGAAGCTTTCTTT. Its translation is CASSLGAGMNTEAFF.

The chain joins TRBV7-2 to TRBJ2-1, with 11 positions matching TRBD2. The CDR3 runs 15 residues. The trim removed 1 base at V and 7 bases at J, leaving 3 bases unmatched. Germline V gene data show CDR1 as SGHTA and CDR2 as FQGNSA. CDR3 DNA sequence: TGTGCCAGCAGCTTAGGGGCTAGCGGGAGGAATGAGCAGTTCTTC. Encoded protein: CASSLGASGRNEQFF.

The chain has TRBV7-6 and TRBJ2-2; 8 bases line up with TRBD1. V dropped 1 base and J dropped 13; count of bases not matched to a gene: 5. The CDR3 spans 13 residues. Germline assignment: CDR1 SGHVS and CDR2 FNYEAQ. This chain's CDR3 is CASSLDTGGRLFF. The CDR3 bases are TGTGCCAGCAGCTTAGACACAGGGGGTCGGCTGTTTTTT.

This clone was counted only a few times. The CDR3 sequence is CATNYEQYF. As DNA, the CDR3 is TGCGCCACCAACTACGAGCAGTACTTC. The V and J genes are TRBV5-1 and TRBJ2-7; D not resolved. V gave up 9 bases and J gave up 3 bases, with 4 bases separating them. Per germline, CDR1 SGHRS and CDR2 YFSETQ. The CDR3 loop spans 9 amino acids.